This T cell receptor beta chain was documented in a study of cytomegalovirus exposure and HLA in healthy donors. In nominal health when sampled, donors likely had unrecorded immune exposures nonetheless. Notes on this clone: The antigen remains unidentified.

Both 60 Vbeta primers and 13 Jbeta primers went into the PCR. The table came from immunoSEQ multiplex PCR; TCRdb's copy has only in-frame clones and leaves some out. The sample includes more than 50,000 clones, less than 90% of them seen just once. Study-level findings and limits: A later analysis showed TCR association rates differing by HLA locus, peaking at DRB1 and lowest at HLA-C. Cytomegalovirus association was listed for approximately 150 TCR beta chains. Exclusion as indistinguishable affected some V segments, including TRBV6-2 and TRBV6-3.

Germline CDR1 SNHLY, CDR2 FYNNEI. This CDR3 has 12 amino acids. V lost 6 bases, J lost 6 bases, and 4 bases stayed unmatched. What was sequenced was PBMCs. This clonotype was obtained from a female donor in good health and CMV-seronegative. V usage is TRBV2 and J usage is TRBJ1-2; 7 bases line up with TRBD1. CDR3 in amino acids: CASRGTVHGYTF. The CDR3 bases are TGTGCCAGCAGGGGGACAGTGCATGGCTACACCTTC.